Shown below are 16 T cell receptor beta chains from a single sample sequenced in a study of blood T cell repertoires in COVID-19. Produced via immunoSEQ multiplex PCR; TCRdb's table is partial and in-frame only. Of fewer than 250,000 clones listed, roughly 80% were seen once; the top ten hold roughly 2.6%. Material: peripheral blood. These receptors were taken from a woman in her 40s with active or convalescent COVID-19.

The V and J genes are TRBV9 and TRBJ1-1; TRBD1 is a possible D gene (6 bases). CDR3 size: 17 residues. V dropped 3 bases and J dropped 0 bases, with 18 bases sitting between them. CDR1 and CDR2 (germline): SGDLS, YYNGEE. CDR3 protein: CASSEGPTGHMNTEAFF. The CDR3 DNA reads TGTGCCAGCAGCGAGGGACCGACAGGACACATGAACACTGAAGCTTTCTTT.

The chain has TRBV21-1 and TRBJ1-2; the table calls TRBD1, which could not be checked here. TRBV21-1 is a pseudogene. The CDR3 has 13 residues. The CDR3 DNA follows: TGTGCCAGCAGCAAAGGGGTGGGCGATGGCTACACCTTC. It encodes CASSKGVGDGYTF.

The chain uses TRBV6-5 and TRBJ2-1; no reliable D call. Germline assignment: CDR1 MNHEY and CDR2 SVGAGI. The CDR3 length is 13 residues. V gave up 6 bases and J gave up 7 bases, with 13 bases separating them. This CDR3 reads CASRLPPQNEQFF. Written as DNA, the CDR3 is TGTGCCAGCAGGCTCCCCCCTCAGAATGAGCAGTTCTTC.

Concerning this clone itself: Other nucleotide sequences in the sample specify the same CDR3. The chain joins TRBV7-2 to TRBJ1-5, with 7 bases fitting TRBD1. Germline trimming cut 1 base from V and 1 base from J; bases unmatched to any gene: 1. The CDR3 covers 15 residues. Per germline, CDR1 SGHTA and CDR2 FQGNSA. CDR3 sequence reads: CASSLVGQSNQPQHF. DNA of the CDR3: TGTGCCAGCAGCTTAGTGGGACAGAGCAATCAGCCCCAGCATTTT.

The chain is built from TRBV11-2 and TRBJ2-7; no firm D call. In germline, CDR1 is SGHAT, CDR2 FQNNGV. CDR3 size: 13 residues. V was clipped by 5 bases and J by 3 bases, with 11 bases between them. CDR3 DNA sequence: TGTGCCAGCAGCCAGGCCCCCATCTACGAGCAGTACTTC. Its protein is CASSQAPIYEQYF.

This chain connects TRBV3-1 (or the pseudogene TRBV3-2) to TRBJ2-5; a possible D gene is TRBD2 (5 bases). Trimming cost V 4 bases and J 8 bases, with 26 bases left between them. Looked up from germline, CDR1 is LGHDT and CDR2 is YNNKEL (reference sequence). The CDR3 contains 17 residues. The CDR3 DNA is TGTGCCAGCAGCCGCCCCACGTACGGGGATCGTCCCCAAACCCAGTACTTC. Translating gives CASSRPTYGDRPQTQYF.

The DNA for the CDR3 is TGTGCCAGCAGCTTAGCGCTTCGGACAGGGGGCAATCAGCCCCAGCATTTT. This translates into CASSLALRTGGNQPQHF. The V gene is TRBV7-8, the J gene TRBJ1-5; 9 bases line up with TRBD1. The length of the CDR3 is 17 residues. V dropped 0 bases and J dropped 2; count of bases not matched to a gene: 5. Germline lookup yields CDR1 SGHVS and CDR2 FQNEAQ.

This chain links TRBV5-1 with TRBJ1-6; D is unresolved. Germline V gives CDR1 SGHRS, CDR2 YFSETQ. The CDR3 is 16 amino acids. Deletions cut 1 base from V and 0 bases from J, with 8 bases between. The CDR3 coding sequence is TGCGCCAGCAGCTTGAGCGGGAGCTCCTATAATTCACCCCTCCACTTT. Its protein is CASSLSGSSYNSPLHF.

This rearrangement joins TRBV28 to TRBJ1-2; D not certain. The CDR3 has 10 amino acids. Trimming shortened V by 6 bases and J by 8 bases, and 7 bases separated the two germline ends. Germline V gene lookup returns CDR1 MDHEN and CDR2 SYDVKM. The CDR3 DNA follows: TGTGCCAGCAGCCCCCCGGGCTACACCTTC. Translation gives CASSPPGYTF.

Turning to this clone: One junction end disagrees with the germline gene, perhaps due to a read error. The chain carries TRBV3-1 (or the pseudogene TRBV3-2) and TRBJ2-7; TRBD2 aligns across 9 bases. In germline, CDR1 is LGHDT, CDR2 YNNKEL (reference sequence). CDR3 size: 18 residues. In DNA, the CDR3 is TGTGCCAGCAGCCTTATTACTTATCGACTAGCGGTTACCTACGATCAGTACTTC. Its translation is CASSLITYRLAVTYDQYF.

V gene TRBV4-1 combines with J gene TRBJ2-7; D may be TRBD1 (5 bases). The CDR3 length is 13 residues. V was pared by 3 bases and J by 4 bases, with 10 bases between. Per the germline V gene, CDR1 is MGHRA and CDR2 is YSYEKL. Here the CDR3 reads CASSHPGKYEQYF. The DNA of the CDR3 is TGCGCCAGCAGCCATCCAGGGAAATACGAGCAGTACTTC.

The rearrangement joins TRBV18 to TRBJ2-7; tentative D call: TRBD2 (6 bases). The CDR3 length is 15 residues. The V gene's germline CDR1 is KGHSH and CDR2 LQKENI. The V end lost 2 bases, the J end lost 2 bases, and 13 bases lay between the germline ends. As DNA, the CDR3 is TGTGCCAGCTCACCAAGGCGGGGCTCGGCCTACGAGCAGTACTTC. This sequence encodes CASSPRRGSAYEQYF.

This clone was detected only once. The V call is TRBV24-1, the J call TRBJ2-5; D perhaps matches TRBD2 (5 bases). The V and J ends lost 4 bases and 13 bases respectively, with 12 bases between them. This CDR3 is 11 amino acids long. In germline, CDR1 is KGHDR, CDR2 SFDVKD. CDR3 amino acids: CATSDSGIAYF. The CDR3, as DNA: TGTGCCACCAGTGACTCCGGGATAGCGTACTTC.

This clone was seen once. The chain recombines TRBV7-2 with TRBJ2-3, with TRBD2 matching over 12 bases. The CDR3 length is 16 residues. The junction had 1 base not matched to a gene; V was cut back by 3 bases and J by 0 bases. Germline assignment: CDR1 SGHTA and CDR2 FQGNSA. The CDR3 DNA follows: TGTGCCAGCAGCTTCGGACTAGCGGGGAGCACAGATACGCAGTATTTT. Amino acids: CASSFGLAGSTDTQYF.

The chain recombines TRBV5-5 with TRBJ1-4, with a possible D match to TRBD1 (5 bases). CDR1 is SGHKS and CDR2 is YYEKEE in the germline V gene (reference sequence). Trimming took off 4 bases at V and 3 bases at J, with 10 bases between the two ends. The CDR3 spans 14 residues. CDR3 DNA: TGTGCCAGCAGCCCCAGGGTCCCTAATGAAAAACTGTTTTTT. The encoded protein is CASSPRVPNEKLFF.

The CDR3 spells CASSSRVAGASGANVLTF. CDR3 DNA sequence: TGTGCCAGCAGCTCCCGAGTTGCAGGGGCCTCTGGGGCCAACGTCCTGACTTTC. The chain carries TRBV5-5 and TRBJ2-6, with D perhaps matching TRBD1 (6 bases). The CDR3 has 18 amino acids. V was cut by 3 bases and J by 0 bases, with 16 bases left in between. Germline V gene lookup returns CDR1 SGHKS and CDR2 YYEKEE (reference sequence).